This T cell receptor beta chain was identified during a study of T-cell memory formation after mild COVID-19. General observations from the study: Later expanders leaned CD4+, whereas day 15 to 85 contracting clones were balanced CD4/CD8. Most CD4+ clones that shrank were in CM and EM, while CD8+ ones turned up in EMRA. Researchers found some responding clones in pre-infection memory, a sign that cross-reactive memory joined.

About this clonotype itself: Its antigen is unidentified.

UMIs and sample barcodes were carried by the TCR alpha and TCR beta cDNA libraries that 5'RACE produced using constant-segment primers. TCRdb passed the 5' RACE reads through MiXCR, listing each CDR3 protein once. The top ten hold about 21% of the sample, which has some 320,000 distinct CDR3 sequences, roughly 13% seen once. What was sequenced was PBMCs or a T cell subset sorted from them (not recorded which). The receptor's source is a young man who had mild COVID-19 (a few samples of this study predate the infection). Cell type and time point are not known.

CDR3 coding DNA: TGCGCCAGCAGCCAAGGGAATGGGGGACTGAACACTGAAGCTTTCTTT. It codes for CASSQGNGGLNTEAFF. The chain combines TRBV4-1 with TRBJ1-1; D is possibly TRBD1 (5 bases). The germline V gene has CDR1 MGHRA and CDR2 YSYEKL. V was trimmed by 1 base and J by 0 bases, leaving 12 bases between them. The CDR3 extends over 16 amino acids.